These 5 T cell receptor beta chains came from one sample sequenced in a study of vaccination and CD4 T cells after COVID-19. Antigen specificity for these receptors is unknown. Sequenced with the Oncomine TCR Beta short-read assay was DNA taken from cultured CD4+ T cells. Each CDR3 protein is one row after TCRdb ran MiXCR on the PCR reads. Seen here are some 11,000 distinct CDR3 sequences, roughly a third observed once, and the top ten hold 8.8%. As to treatment: roughly 10-day PBMC culture with coronavirus spike peptide pools or control peptides (ViraFEST assay). Sequenced: CD4+ T cells from blood, cultured in vitro. All receptors derive from a human donor who had recovered from COVID-19.

The chain couples TRBV28 to TRBJ1-5; D unclear. The CDR3 contains 15 residues. The V end was cut by 7 bases, the J end by 3 bases, with 16 bases between. Germline CDR1 is MDHEN and CDR2 is SYDVKM. The CDR3 nucleotides read TGTGCCAGCAATCAAATAGACGGATACAATCAGCCCCAGCATTTT. Amino acid sequence: CASNQIDGYNQPQHF.

This clonotype was seen a few times. The chain couples TRBV7-2 to TRBJ2-5; the D gene is possibly TRBD1 (6 bases). CDR1 and CDR2 from the germline V gene are SGHTA and FQGNSA. V dropped 7 bases and J dropped 3 bases, with 9 bases sitting between them. The CDR3 is 12 amino acids. DNA for the CDR3: TGTGCCAGCAAACAGGGCGAAGAGACCCAGTACTTC. Encoded protein: CASKQGEETQYF.

In this sample, this clonotype turned up a few times. The chain combines TRBV20-1 with TRBJ2-7; 9 positions match TRBD2. From germline, CDR1 is DFQATT and CDR2 SNEGSKA (reference sequence). The J segment lost 7 bases and the V segment lost 0 bases, leaving 10 bases of the junction unmatched. The CDR3 sequence is 15 residues long. CDR3 nucleotide sequence: TGCAGTGCTAGAGATGATAGCGGGGGACAATCTGAGCAGTACTTC. It specifies CSARDDSGGQSEQYF.

A few counts support this clonotype. The chain uses TRBV4-3 and TRBJ2-3; D is ambiguous. The CDR3 covers 13 residues. V lost 1 base and J 6 bases, leaving 8 bases between the germline ends. CDR1 is LGHNA and CDR2 is YSLEER in the germline V gene. The CDR3 region has the DNA TGCGCCAGCAGCCAAGCGGGTGTTGATACGCAGTATTTT. Its protein product is CASSQAGVDTQYF.

This clonotype came up a few times. This chain joins TRBV6-4 and TRBJ2-3, with 8 bases identical to TRBD2. The trim removed 4 bases at V and 2 bases at J, leaving 5 bases unmatched. Germline assignment: CDR1 MRHNA and CDR2 SNTAGT. This CDR3 is 15 amino acids long. In nucleotides, the CDR3 is TGTGCCAGCAGTGTCACTAGCGGTTCCACAGATACGCAGTATTTT. Protein product: CASSVTSGSTDTQYF.